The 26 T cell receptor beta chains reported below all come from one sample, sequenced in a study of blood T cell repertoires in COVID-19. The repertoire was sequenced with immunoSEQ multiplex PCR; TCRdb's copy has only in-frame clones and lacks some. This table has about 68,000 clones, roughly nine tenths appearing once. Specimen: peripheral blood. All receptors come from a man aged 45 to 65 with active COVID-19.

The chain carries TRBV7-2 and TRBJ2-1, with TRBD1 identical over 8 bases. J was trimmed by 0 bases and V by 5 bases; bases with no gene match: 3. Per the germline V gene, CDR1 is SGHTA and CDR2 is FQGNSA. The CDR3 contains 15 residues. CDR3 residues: CASSIDRGSYNEQFF. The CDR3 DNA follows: TGTGCCAGCAGCATTGACAGGGGCTCCTACAATGAGCAGTTCTTC.

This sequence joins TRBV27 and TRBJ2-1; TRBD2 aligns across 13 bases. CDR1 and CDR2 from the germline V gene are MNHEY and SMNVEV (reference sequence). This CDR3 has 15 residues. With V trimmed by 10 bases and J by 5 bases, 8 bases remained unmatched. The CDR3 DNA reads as TGTGCCACCGTGCGACTAGCGGGGGGTAACAATGAGCAGTTCTTC. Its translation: CATVRLAGGNNEQFF.

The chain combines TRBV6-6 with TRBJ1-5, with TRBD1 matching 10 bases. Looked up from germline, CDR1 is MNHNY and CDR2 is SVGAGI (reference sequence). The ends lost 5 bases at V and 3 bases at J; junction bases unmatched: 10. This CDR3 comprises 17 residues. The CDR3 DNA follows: TGTGCCAGCAGTCGGACAGGGGGAATTAACCTCAATCAGCCCCAGCATTTT. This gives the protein CASSRTGGINLNQPQHF.

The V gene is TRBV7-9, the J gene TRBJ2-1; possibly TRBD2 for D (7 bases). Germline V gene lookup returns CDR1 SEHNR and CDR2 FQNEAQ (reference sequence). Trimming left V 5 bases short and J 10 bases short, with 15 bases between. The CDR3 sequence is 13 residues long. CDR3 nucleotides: TGTGCCAGCAGCACCACGGGGGGCGGCGAGCAGTTCTTC. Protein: CASSTTGGGEQFF.

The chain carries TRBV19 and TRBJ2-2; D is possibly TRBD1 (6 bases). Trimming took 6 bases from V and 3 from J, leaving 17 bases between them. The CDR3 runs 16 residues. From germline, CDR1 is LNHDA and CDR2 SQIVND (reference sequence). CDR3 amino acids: CASRPTGTQYTGELFF. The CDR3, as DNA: TGTGCCAGTAGACCGACCGGGACACAGTACACCGGGGAGCTGTTTTTT.

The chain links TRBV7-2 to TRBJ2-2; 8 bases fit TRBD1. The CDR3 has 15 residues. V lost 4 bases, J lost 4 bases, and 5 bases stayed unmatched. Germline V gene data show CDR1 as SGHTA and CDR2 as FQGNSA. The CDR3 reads CASSSRTGITGELFF. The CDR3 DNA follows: TGTGCCAGCAGCTCCCGGACAGGGATCACCGGGGAGCTGTTTTTT.

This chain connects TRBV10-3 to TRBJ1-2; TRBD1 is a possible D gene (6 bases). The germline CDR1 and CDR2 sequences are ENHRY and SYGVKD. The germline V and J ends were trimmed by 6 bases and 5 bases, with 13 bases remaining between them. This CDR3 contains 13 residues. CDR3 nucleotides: TGTGCCATCAGACTGGACAGACGTTATGGCTACACCTTC. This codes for CAIRLDRRYGYTF.

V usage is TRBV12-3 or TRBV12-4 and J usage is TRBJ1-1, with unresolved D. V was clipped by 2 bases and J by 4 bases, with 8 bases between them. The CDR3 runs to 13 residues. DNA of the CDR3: TGTGCCAGCAGTTTAATAGGGAGCACTGAAGCTTTCTTT. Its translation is CASSLIGSTEAFF.

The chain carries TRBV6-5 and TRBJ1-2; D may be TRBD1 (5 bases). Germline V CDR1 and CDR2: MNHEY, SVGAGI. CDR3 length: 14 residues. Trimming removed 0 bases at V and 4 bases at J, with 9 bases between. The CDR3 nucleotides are TGTGCCAGCAGTTACTCCTCGGGACTCTATGGCTACACCTTC. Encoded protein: CASSYSSGLYGYTF.

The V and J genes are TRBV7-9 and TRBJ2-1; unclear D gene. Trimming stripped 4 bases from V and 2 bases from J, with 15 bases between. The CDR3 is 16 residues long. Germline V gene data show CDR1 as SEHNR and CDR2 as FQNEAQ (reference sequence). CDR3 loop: CASSSLLAVAYNEQFF. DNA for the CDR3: TGTGCCAGCAGCTCCCTCCTGGCGGTAGCCTACAATGAGCAGTTCTTC.

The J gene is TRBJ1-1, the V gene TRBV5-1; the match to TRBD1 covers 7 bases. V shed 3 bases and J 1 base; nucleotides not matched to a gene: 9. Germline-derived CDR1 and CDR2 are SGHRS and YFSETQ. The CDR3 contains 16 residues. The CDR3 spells CASSSALTGRNTEAFF. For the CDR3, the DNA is TGCGCCAGCAGCTCTGCCTTGACAGGGCGGAACACTGAAGCTTTCTTT.

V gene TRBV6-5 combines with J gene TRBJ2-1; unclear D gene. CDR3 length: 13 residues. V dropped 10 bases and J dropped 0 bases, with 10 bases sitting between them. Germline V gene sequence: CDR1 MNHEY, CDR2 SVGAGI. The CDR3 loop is CATGSSSYNEQFF. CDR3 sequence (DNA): TGTGCCACGGGTTCTTCCTCCTACAATGAGCAGTTCTTC.

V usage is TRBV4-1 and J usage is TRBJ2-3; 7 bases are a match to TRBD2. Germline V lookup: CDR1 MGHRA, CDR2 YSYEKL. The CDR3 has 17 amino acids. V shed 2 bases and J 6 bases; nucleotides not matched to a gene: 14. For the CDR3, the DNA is TGCGCCAGCAGCCAATCGGCTAGCGGCTTCTTCCTTGATACGCAGTATTTT. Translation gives CASSQSASGFFLDTQYF.

The CDR3 reads CASSLGLAGRNEQFF. The CDR3 DNA reads TGTGCCAGCAGCCTGGGACTAGCGGGGAGGAATGAGCAGTTCTTC. The V and J genes are TRBV3-1 (or the pseudogene TRBV3-2) and TRBJ2-1, with 13 bases aligning to TRBD2. The CDR3 extends over 15 amino acids. CDR1 and CDR2 (germline): LGHDT, YNNKEL (reference sequence). J lost 7 bases, V lost 4 bases, and 4 bases had no gene match.

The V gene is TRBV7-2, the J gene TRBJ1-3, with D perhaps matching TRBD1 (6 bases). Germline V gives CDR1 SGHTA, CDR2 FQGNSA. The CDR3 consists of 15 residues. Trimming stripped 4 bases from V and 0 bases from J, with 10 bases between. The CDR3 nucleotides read TGTGCCAGCAGCTCGTGGACAGACTCTGGAAACACCATATATTTT. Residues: CASSSWTDSGNTIYF.

CDR3 nucleotides: TGCGCCAGCAGCGCCGGGGGTGTTTCAGATACGCAGTATTTT. Translation: CASSAGGVSDTQYF. The V and J genes are TRBV5-1 and TRBJ2-3; possible D gene TRBD2, 6 bases. Trimming took off 4 bases at V and 4 bases at J, with 13 bases between the two ends. The length of the CDR3 is 14 residues. The germline V gene encodes CDR1 SGHRS and CDR2 YFSETQ.

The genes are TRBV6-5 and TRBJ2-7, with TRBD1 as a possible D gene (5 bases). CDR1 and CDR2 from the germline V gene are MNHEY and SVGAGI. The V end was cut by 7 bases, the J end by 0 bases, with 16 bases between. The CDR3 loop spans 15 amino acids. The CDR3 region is CASTHDSTSSYEQYF. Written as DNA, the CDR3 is TGTGCCAGCACCCACGACAGTACAAGCTCCTACGAGCAGTACTTC.

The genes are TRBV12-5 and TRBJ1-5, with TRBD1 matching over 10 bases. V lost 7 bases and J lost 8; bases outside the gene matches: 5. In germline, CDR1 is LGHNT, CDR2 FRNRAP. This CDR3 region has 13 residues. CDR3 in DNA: TGTGCTAGTGCCAGGGACAGGGGAGAGCCCCAGCATTTT. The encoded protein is CASARDRGEPQHF.

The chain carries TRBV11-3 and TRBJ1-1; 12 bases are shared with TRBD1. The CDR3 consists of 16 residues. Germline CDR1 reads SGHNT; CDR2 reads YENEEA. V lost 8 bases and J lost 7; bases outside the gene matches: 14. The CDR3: CASGRIRDRGQGEAFF. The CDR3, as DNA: TGTGCCAGCGGGAGGATCCGGGACAGGGGGCAGGGTGAAGCTTTCTTT.

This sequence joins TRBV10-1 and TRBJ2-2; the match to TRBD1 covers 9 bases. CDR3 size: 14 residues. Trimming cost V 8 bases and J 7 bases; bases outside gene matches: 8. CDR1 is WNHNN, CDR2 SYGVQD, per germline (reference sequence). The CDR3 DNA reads TGCGCCAGCTCCCGGGACAGGGTTGACGGGGAGCTGTTTTTT. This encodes CASSRDRVDGELFF.

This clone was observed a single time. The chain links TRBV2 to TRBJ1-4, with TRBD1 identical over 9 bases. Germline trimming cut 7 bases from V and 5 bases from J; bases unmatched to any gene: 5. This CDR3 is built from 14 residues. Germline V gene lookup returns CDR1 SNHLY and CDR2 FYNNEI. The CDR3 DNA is TGTGCCAGCACCGTAGGGACAGGGAATGAAAAACTGTTTTTT. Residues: CASTVGTGNEKLFF.

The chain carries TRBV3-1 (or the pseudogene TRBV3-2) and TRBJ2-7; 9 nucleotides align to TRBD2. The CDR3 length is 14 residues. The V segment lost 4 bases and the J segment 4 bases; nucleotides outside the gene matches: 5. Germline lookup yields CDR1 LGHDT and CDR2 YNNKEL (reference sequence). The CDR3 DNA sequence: TGTGCCAGCAGCCCACGGGCGGGGGGGTACGAGCAGTACTTC. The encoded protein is CASSPRAGGYEQYF.

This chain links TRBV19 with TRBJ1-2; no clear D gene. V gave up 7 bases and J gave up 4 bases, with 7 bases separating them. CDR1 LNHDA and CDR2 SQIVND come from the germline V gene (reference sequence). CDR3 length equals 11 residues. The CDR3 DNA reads TGTGCCAGTACCGAGGGCTATGGCTACACCTTC. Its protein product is CASTEGYGYTF.

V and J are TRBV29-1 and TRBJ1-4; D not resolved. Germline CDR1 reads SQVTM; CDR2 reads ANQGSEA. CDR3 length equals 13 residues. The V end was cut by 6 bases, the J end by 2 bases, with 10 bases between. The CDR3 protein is CSVEINTNEKLFF. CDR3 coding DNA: TGCAGCGTGGAAATAAATACTAATGAAAAACTGTTTTTT.

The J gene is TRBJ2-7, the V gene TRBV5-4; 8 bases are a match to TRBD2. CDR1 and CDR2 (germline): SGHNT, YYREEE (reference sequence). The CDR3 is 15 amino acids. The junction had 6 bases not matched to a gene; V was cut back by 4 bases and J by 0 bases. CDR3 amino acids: CASSPDGGASYEQYF. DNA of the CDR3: TGTGCCAGCAGCCCAGACGGGGGGGCCTCCTACGAGCAGTACTTC.

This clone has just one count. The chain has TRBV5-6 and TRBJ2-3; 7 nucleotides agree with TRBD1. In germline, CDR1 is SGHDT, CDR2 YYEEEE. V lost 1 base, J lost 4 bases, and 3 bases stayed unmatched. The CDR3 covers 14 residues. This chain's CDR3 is CASSLPRGSDTQYF. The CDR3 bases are TGTGCCAGCAGCTTGCCCAGGGGGTCAGATACGCAGTATTTT.